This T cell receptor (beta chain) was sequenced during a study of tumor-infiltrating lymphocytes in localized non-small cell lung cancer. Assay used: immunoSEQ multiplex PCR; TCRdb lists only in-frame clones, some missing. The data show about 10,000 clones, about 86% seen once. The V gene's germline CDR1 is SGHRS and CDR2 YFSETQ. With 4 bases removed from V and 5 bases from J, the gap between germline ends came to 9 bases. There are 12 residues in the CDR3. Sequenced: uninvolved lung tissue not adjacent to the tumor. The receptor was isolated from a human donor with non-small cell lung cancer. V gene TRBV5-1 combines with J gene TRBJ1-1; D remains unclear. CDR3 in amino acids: CASSLIGTEAFF. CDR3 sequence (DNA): TGCGCCAGCAGCCTTATTGGGACTGAAGCTTTCTTT.